Shown below are 16 T cell receptor beta chains from a single sample sequenced in a study of shared clonotypes between healthy human individuals. Measured with immunoSEQ multiplex PCR; TCRdb has only the in-frame clones, and not every one. The sample includes more than 400,000 clones, 81% of them seen just once. The source material was PBMCs. The origin of the receptors is a woman aged 40-49 years in good health. Some clones in this sample may be carry-over from other donors' samples.

The gene calls are TRBV28 and TRBJ2-7; the match to TRBD2 covers 11 bases. Germline CDR1 reads MDHEN; CDR2 reads SYDVKM. With V trimmed by 6 bases and J by 3 bases, 7 bases remained unmatched. CDR3 length: 15 amino acids. The CDR3 DNA reads TGTGCCAGCAGACCTGGTGGGACTAGCGGCTACGAGCAGTACTTC. Its protein is CASRPGGTSGYEQYF.

This clone appeared once. The rearrangement uses TRBV2 and TRBJ2-6; D possibly corresponds to TRBD1 (6 bases). The CDR3 extends over 14 amino acids. The V end was cut by 6 bases, the J end by 1 base, with 7 bases between. Germline V gives CDR1 SNHLY, CDR2 FYNNEI. CDR3 sequence reads: CASSRGSGANVLTF. The CDR3 DNA sequence: TGTGCCAGCAGCAGGGGTTCTGGGGCCAACGTCCTGACTTTC.

In this sample, this clone turned up a few times. The genes are TRBV15 and TRBJ1-5, with no clear D. Germline assignment: CDR1 LNHNV and CDR2 YYDKDF (reference sequence). Trimming took off 3 bases at V and 2 bases at J, with 14 bases between the two ends. The CDR3 runs 16 residues. The CDR3 loop is CATSSSRAGGNQPQHF. DNA of the CDR3: TGTGCCACCAGCAGCTCTCGGGCGGGAGGCAATCAGCCCCAGCATTTT.

A word on this clone: A far larger clone is a single base away, which makes a read error likely. This rearrangement joins TRBV4-2 to TRBJ1-2; D gene uncertain. V lost 1 base, J lost 3 bases, and 9 bases lay in between. This CDR3 spans 14 amino acids. Germline V gene sequence: CDR1 LGHNA, CDR2 YNFKEQ. In DNA form, the CDR3 reads TGTGCCAGCAGCCAAGTTCCGTACTACTATGGCTACACCTTC. Residues: CASSQVPYYYGYTF.

Worth noting for this clone: One base separates it from a far larger clone, so it is likely a read error. The CDR3 carries no conserved terminal phenylalanine or tryptophan, so it likely arises from a read error. The chain combines TRBV30 with TRBJ1-3; D remains ambiguous. The V and J ends lost 0 bases and 0 bases respectively, with 9 bases between them. This CDR3 spans 15 amino acids. Germline loops: CDR1 GTSNPN, CDR2 SVGIG (reference sequence). CDR3 coding DNA: TGTGCCTGGAGTGTACGTGGGAACTCTGGAAACACCATATATTCT. It yields the protein CAWSVRGNSGNTIYS.

The CDR3 here is CASSLEGDQETQYF. The CDR3 bases are TGCGCCAGCAGCTTGGAAGGGGACCAAGAGACCCAGTACTTC. This chain links TRBV5-1 with TRBJ2-5, with D possibly being TRBD1 (5 bases). Trimming took 0 bases from V and 0 from J, leaving 6 bases between them. Germline loops: CDR1 SGHRS, CDR2 YFSETQ. The CDR3 is made up of 14 amino acids.

This chain joins TRBV5-6 and TRBJ2-2, with D tentatively TRBD1 (6 bases). V was trimmed by 4 bases and J by 4 bases, leaving 17 bases between them. In germline, CDR1 is SGHDT, CDR2 YYEEEE. The CDR3 consists of 16 residues. The CDR3 protein is CASSARGPRGTGELFF. CDR3 in DNA: TGTGCCAGCAGCGCCAGGGGCCCTCGGGGCACCGGGGAGCTGTTTTTT.

Remarks on this clone: Given a far larger clone just one base away, this is likely a sequencing read error. Other DNA sequences in this specimen translate into the identical CDR3. CDR3 coding DNA: TGCAGCGGTCGACTCCGGGGAAACACTGAAGCCTTCTTT. Encoded protein: CSGRLRGNTEAFF. The chain is built from TRBV29-1 and TRBJ1-1; no reliable D call. This CDR3 has 13 amino acids. Germline lookup yields CDR1 SQVTM and CDR2 ANQGSEA.

The chain employs TRBV10-3 and TRBJ2-7, with 11 positions matching TRBD2. CDR3 length: 15 amino acids. V was clipped by 10 bases and J by 1 base; unmatched bases: 9. Per germline, CDR1 ENHRY and CDR2 SYGVKD. This CDR3 reads CATRTSGPESYEQYF. CDR3 coding DNA: TGTGCCACCCGGACTAGCGGGCCGGAATCCTACGAGCAGTACTTC.

The CDR3 DNA follows: TGTGCCTGGAGTGGGGCAGGATCCTACGAGCAGTACTTC. It translates to CAWSGAGSYEQYF. The chain carries TRBV30 and TRBJ2-7; no firm D call. CDR1 is GTSNPN and CDR2 is SVGIG in the germline V gene (reference sequence). V lost 1 base and J 1 base, leaving 8 bases between the germline ends. This CDR3 spans 13 amino acids.

This clone was seen a single time. The likely explanation is a read error, given a far larger clone one base away. The J gene is TRBJ2-2, the V gene TRBV11-2; unclear D gene. Germline-derived CDR1 and CDR2 are SGHAT and FQNNGV. The V end was cut by 6 bases, the J end by 6 bases, with 11 bases between. CDR3 length equals 13 residues. This chain's CDR3 is CASSTQPAGELFF. The CDR3 DNA reads as TGTGCCAGCAGTACACAGCCGGCCGGGGAGCTGTTTTTT.

The chain links TRBV7-3 to TRBJ2-1; TRBD2 matches 9 bases. From germline, CDR1 is SGHTA and CDR2 FQGTGA. This CDR3 contains 15 residues. V shed 5 bases, J shed 5 bases, and the junction held 7 bases outside the gene matches. The CDR3 sequence is CASSPLSGRDNEQFF. The CDR3 DNA is TGTGCCAGCAGCCCCCTTAGCGGGAGAGACAATGAGCAGTTCTTC. Complete variable domain (other parts from reference TRBV7-3 and TRBJ2-1): GAGVSQTPSNKVTEKGKYVELRCDPISGHTALYWYRQSLGQGPEFLIYFQGTGAADDSGLPNDRFFAVRPEGSVSTLKIQRTERGDSAVYLCASSPLSGRDNEQFFGPGTRLTVL.

This clone was counted a few times. The DNA of the CDR3 is TGCGCCAGCAGCCCCGAGGGGGGGGACATTCAGCCCCAGCATTTT. This translates into CASSPEGGDIQPQHF. V gene TRBV5-1 combines with J gene TRBJ1-5, with a tentative D call TRBD1 (6 bases). The CDR3 contains 15 residues. The V gene's germline CDR1 is SGHRS and CDR2 YFSETQ. V was cut by 4 bases and J by 6 bases, with 17 bases left in between.

This rearrangement joins TRBV6-1 to TRBJ1-2; 11 nucleotides align to TRBD1. The CDR3 totals 14 residues. After removal of 5 bases from V and 7 bases from J, the junction contained 6 bases not matched to a gene. The germline V gene has CDR1 MNHNS and CDR2 SASEGT. The CDR3 coding sequence is TGTGCCAGCAGTCCGGGACAGGGGGTGAGTGGCTACACCTTC. As protein: CASSPGQGVSGYTF.

This clone was detected only a few times. This chain joins TRBV15 and TRBJ2-3; D possibly corresponds to TRBD2 (6 bases). The CDR3 is made up of 18 amino acids. CDR1 and CDR2 from the germline V gene are LNHNV and YYDKDF (reference sequence). V lost 2 bases and J lost 0, with 18 bases in between. The CDR3 DNA follows: TGTGCCACCAGCAGAATTCCGAGGGGCGGGAAAAGCACAGATACGCAGTATTTT. Its protein product is CATSRIPRGGKSTDTQYF.

This chain connects TRBV28 to TRBJ2-3, with 7 bases lining up with TRBD1. CDR3 length equals 15 residues. The J segment lost 0 bases and the V segment lost 6 bases, leaving 6 bases of the junction unmatched. Germline V gives CDR1 MDHEN, CDR2 SYDVKM. This CDR3 is CASRSTGFSTDTQYF. DNA for the CDR3: TGTGCCAGCAGGTCGACAGGGTTTAGCACAGATACGCAGTATTTT.